This T cell receptor (beta chain) was captured in a study of CD8 T cells in Susac syndrome. V lost 6 bases and J 6 bases, leaving 18 bases between the germline ends. The CDR3 spans 14 residues. The germline CDR1 and CDR2 sequences are SEHNR and FQNEAQ (reference sequence). Reverse transcription of 0.5 to 1 ug RNA was performed with random hexamers. TCRdb fed the immunoSEQ multiplex PCR reads into MiXCR, producing one record per CDR3 protein. The sample holds 75,000 to 95,000 distinct CDR3 sequences; around 93% are singletons and the top ten take 0.46%. The receptor comes from a human donor with Susac syndrome. Sequences were obtained from CD8+ T cells from PBMCs. V and J are TRBV7-9 and TRBJ2-7; D is perhaps TRBD2 (5 bases). The CDR3 region has the DNA TGTGCCAGCAGTTCCCTAGGTAGCGCACTCGAGCAGTACTTC. It yields the protein CASSSLGSALEQYF.